This TCR beta chain appears in the sequencing data of a study of cytomegalovirus exposure and HLA in healthy donors. Turning to the study itself: One earlier analysis, a look at about 179 million T cells, found some 100 million unique TCR beta sequences.

Findings and limits, study-wide: Within the data, a cluster of highly shared sequence variants was likely a sequencing artifact. Later findings reportedly placed an Asian-associated ancestry cluster below the roughly 670-donor mean for N-insertions.

This clone was seen a few times. Its antigen is not identified. Per the germline V gene, CDR1 is SGHAT and CDR2 is FQNNGV. Trimming left V 5 bases short and J 1 base short, with 14 bases between. The CDR3 is 15 amino acids. This PCR relied on a set of 60 Vbeta primers and 13 Jbeta primers. TCRdb keeps only in-frame clones here, not all; method: immunoSEQ multiplex PCR. The sample has fewer than 90,000 clones, under 80% seen once. This chain connects TRBV11-2 to TRBJ2-5; perhaps TRBD1 as D (6 bases). Material for sequencing was PBMCs. The clonotype was recovered from a male donor in good health and CMV-seronegative. In DNA, the CDR3 is TGTGCCAGCAGCACCCGATACAGGGCCCAAGAGACCCAGTACTTC. This encodes CASSTRYRAQETQYF.